The 22 T cell receptor beta chains below all came from one sample that was sequenced in a study of cytomegalovirus exposure and HLA in healthy donors. The PCR used 60 Vbeta and 13 Jbeta primers. This table comes from immunoSEQ multiplex PCR, and its TCRdb copy is limited to in-frame clones, with some not included. The sample lists 150,000 or so clones, about 70% occurring once. The sample was PBMCs. The receptors shown here come from a man younger than 35 in good health and CMV-seronegative.

The chain recombines TRBV2 with TRBJ2-3, with TRBD1 as a possible D gene (6 bases). The CDR3 has 14 residues. Germline-derived CDR1 and CDR2 are SNHLY and FYNNEI. Trimming left V 6 bases short and J 2 bases short, with 12 bases between. The CDR3 sequence is CASRHRDSTDTQYF. The CDR3 DNA reads TGTGCCAGCAGACACAGGGATTCCACAGATACGCAGTATTTT.

This sequence joins TRBV28 and TRBJ2-2; 7 nucleotides align to TRBD1. CDR3 size: 16 residues. With 1 base clipped from V and 7 bases from J, the junction kept 9 bases outside the gene matches. Germline assignment: CDR1 MDHEN and CDR2 SYDVKM. The CDR3 DNA reads TGTGCCAGCAGTTTATACTGGGACAGAGATATCGGGGAGCTGTTTTTT. Its translation: CASSLYWDRDIGELFF.

V is TRBV27 and J is TRBJ1-4; D is perhaps TRBD1 (5 bases). The germline V and J ends were trimmed by 6 bases and 4 bases, with 12 bases remaining between them. The CDR3 extends over 14 amino acids. CDR1 is MNHEY and CDR2 is SMNVEV in the germline V gene (reference sequence). The CDR3 region is CASRSLGVNEKLFF. CDR3 sequence (DNA): TGTGCCAGCAGATCCCTAGGGGTTAATGAAAAACTGTTTTTT.

V usage is TRBV6-6 and J usage is TRBJ2-5, with 7 positions matching TRBD1. The closer fit of TRBJ2-7 to the DNA end suggests the J call may be wrong. Germline CDR1 reads MNHNY; CDR2 reads SVGAGI (reference sequence). CDR3 length: 16 residues. CDR3 residues: CASSYSFGTVSYEQYF. The CDR3 DNA is TGTGCCAGCAGTTACTCTTTTGGGACAGTTTCCTACGAGCAGTACTTC.

The chain recombines TRBV2 with TRBJ2-2, with a tentative D call TRBD2 (6 bases). Per the germline V gene, CDR1 is SNHLY and CDR2 is FYNNEI. Trimming cost V 6 bases and J 5 bases, with 19 bases left between them. The CDR3 contains 16 residues. CDR3 bases: TGTGCCAGCAGCCCGGGGCCGACGGGGAGGACCGGGGAGCTGTTTTTT. This codes for CASSPGPTGRTGELFF.

V gene TRBV18 combines with J gene TRBJ2-2; 9 bases align to TRBD2. V shed 5 bases and J 2 bases; nucleotides not matched to a gene: 9. Germline assignment: CDR1 KGHSH and CDR2 LQKENI. This CDR3 contains 17 residues. DNA for the CDR3: TGTGCCAGCTCAGCCCCCCCTAGCGGGGTAAACACCGGGGAGCTGTTTTTT. Its protein product is CASSAPPSGVNTGELFF.

V is TRBV4-1 and J is TRBJ1-1; 11 bases fit TRBD1. This CDR3 has 15 residues. Germline V gene data show CDR1 as MGHRA and CDR2 as YSYEKL. Losses at the gene ends were 4 bases for V and 6 bases for J; bases not matched to a gene: 7. CDR3 nucleotides: TGCGCCAGCAGCCCTCGGACAGGGGGCGATTCTGAAGCTTTCTTT. As protein: CASSPRTGGDSEAFF.

This clone was counted a single time. The gene calls are TRBV27 and TRBJ2-1, with 7 bases identical to TRBD1. Germline V lookup: CDR1 MNHEY, CDR2 SMNVEV (reference sequence). The length of the CDR3 is 16 residues. V lost 7 bases to trimming and J lost 2 bases; unmatched junction nucleotides: 11. The CDR3, as DNA: TGTGCCAGCATGCCCGTGGGGACAGCACCCTACAATGAGCAGTTCTTC. Protein: CASMPVGTAPYNEQFF.

This clone was found a few times. The J gene is TRBJ2-1, the V gene TRBV7-2; 7 nucleotides match TRBD1. V lost 5 bases, J lost 10 bases, and 8 bases stayed unmatched. The CDR3 is 13 amino acids. CDR1 is SGHTA, CDR2 FQGNSA, per germline. The CDR3 region has the DNA TGTGCCAGCAGCAAACAGGGGATAGGGGAGCAGTTCTTC. Protein sequence: CASSKQGIGEQFF. Full variable domain (remainder filled in from reference TRBV7-2 and TRBJ2-1): GAGVSQSPSNKVTEKGKDVELRCDPISGHTALYWYRQSLGQGLEFLIYFQGNSAPDKSGLPSDRFSAERTGGSVSTLTIQRTQQEDSAVYLCASSKQGIGEQFFGPGTRLTVL.

This chain uses TRBV19 with TRBJ2-1; tentatively, D is TRBD1 (7 bases). Germline V gene lookup returns CDR1 LNHDA and CDR2 SQIVND (reference sequence). The CDR3 runs to 15 residues. Trimming cost V 3 bases and J 0 bases, with 9 bases left between them. CDR3 protein: CASSIRGDSYNEQFF. CDR3 coding DNA: TGTGCCAGTAGTATCAGGGGGGACTCCTACAATGAGCAGTTCTTC.

This chain uses TRBV6-5 with TRBJ2-3, with 12 bases lining up with TRBD1. The germline CDR1 and CDR2 sequences are MNHEY and SVGAGI. Trimming at V came to 4 bases and at J to 3 bases, leaving 5 bases not matched to a gene. CDR3 size: 16 residues. CDR3 DNA: TGTGCCAGCAGTTCCCGGGACAGGGGGCTTACAGATACGCAGTATTTT. Amino acids: CASSSRDRGLTDTQYF.

The chain recombines TRBV7-2 with TRBJ1-1; D not resolved. V lost 5 bases, J lost 7 bases, and 17 bases lay in between. Germline CDR1 SGHTA, CDR2 FQGNSA. This CDR3 has 14 amino acids. The DNA of the CDR3 is TGTGCCAGCAGCGCCCTCGTCGGGGTCGATGAAGCTTTCTTT. Translated, it gives CASSALVGVDEAFF.

The V and J genes are TRBV6-1 and TRBJ1-1, with D possibly being TRBD1 (6 bases). CDR1 and CDR2 from the germline V gene are MNHNS and SASEGT. The CDR3 runs to 12 residues. V lost 5 bases to trimming and J lost 7 bases, with 11 bases between them. The chain's CDR3 is CASSPTGSEAFF. DNA for the CDR3: TGTGCCAGCAGTCCCACAGGGAGTGAAGCTTTCTTT.

This chain connects TRBV28 to TRBJ1-4; 10 nucleotides agree with TRBD1. V shed 5 bases and J 5 bases; nucleotides not matched to a gene: 2. Germline V CDR1 and CDR2: MDHEN, SYDVKM. The CDR3 contains 14 residues. CDR3 in DNA: TGTGCCAGCAGTCTGGGACAGGGGAATGAAAAACTGTTTTTT. Translated, it gives CASSLGQGNEKLFF. The whole variable domain, remainder taken from reference TRBV28 and TRBJ1-4, is DVKVTQSSRYLVKRTGEKVFLECVQDMDHENMFWYRQDPGLGLRLIYFSYDVKMKEKGDIPEGYSVSREKKERFSLILESASTNQTSMYLCASSLGQGNEKLFFGSGTQLSVL.

The rearrangement joins TRBV5-5 to TRBJ1-1; perhaps TRBD1 as D (5 bases). The CDR3 spans 12 residues. V dropped 4 bases and J dropped 4 bases, with 8 bases sitting between them. CDR1 and CDR2 (germline): SGHKS, YYEKEE (reference sequence). The chain's CDR3 is CASSPQGTEAFF. The CDR3 DNA reads TGTGCCAGCAGCCCCCAGGGCACTGAAGCTTTCTTT.

The table lists this clone with a count of one. Sequence at one end of the junction differs from germline and may be a read error. The CDR3 loop is CASGLGGGYETQYF. As DNA, the CDR3 is TGTGCCAGCGGCTTAGGCGGGGGATACGAGACCCAGTACTTC. The rearrangement uses TRBV7-6 and TRBJ2-5, with 7 positions matching TRBD2. The CDR3 is 14 amino acids. Germline-derived CDR1 and CDR2 are SGHVS and FNYEAQ.

The chain employs TRBV5-1 and TRBJ1-2; D is perhaps TRBD1 (5 bases). Germline-derived CDR1 and CDR2 are SGHRS and YFSETQ. V gave up 0 bases and J gave up 4 bases, with 19 bases separating them. The CDR3 contains 17 residues. CDR3 bases: TGCGCCAGCAGCTTGGAGGGGCAGCCCCGAAGCCCCTATGGCTACACCTTC. Translated, it gives CASSLEGQPRSPYGYTF.

This chain joins TRBV2 and TRBJ1-1; D possibly corresponds to TRBD1 (6 bases). Per the germline V gene, CDR1 is SNHLY and CDR2 is FYNNEI. This CDR3 has 15 amino acids. The ends were cut back, 6 bases at V and 1 base at J, with 15 bases in the middle. The CDR3 DNA reads as TGTGCCAGCAGGGAGAGGGACAACTCGAACACTGAAGCTTTCTTT. Amino acids: CASRERDNSNTEAFF. The entire variable domain, with the rest obtained from reference TRBV2 and TRBJ1-1, is as follows: EPEVTQTPSHQVTQMGQEVILRCVPISNHLYFYWYRQILGQKVEFLVSFYNNEISEKSEIFDDQFSVERPDGSNFTLKIRSTKLEDSAMYFCASRERDNSNTEAFFGQGTRLTVV.

This clone was seen a few times. The chain couples TRBV28 to TRBJ1-4, with 8 nucleotides matching TRBD1. Germline CDR1 MDHEN, CDR2 SYDVKM. This CDR3 spans 14 amino acids. V lost 6 bases and J lost 8; bases outside the gene matches: 8. The chain's CDR3 is CASSPLGQVEKLFF. The CDR3 region has the DNA TGTGCCAGCAGCCCCCTGGGACAGGTGGAAAAACTGTTTTTT.

J is TRBJ2-3 and V is TRBV7-2; possibly TRBD1 for D (5 bases). Trimming stripped 0 bases from V and 4 bases from J, with 11 bases between. Germline V lookup: CDR1 SGHTA, CDR2 FQGNSA. There are 15 residues in the CDR3. The CDR3 DNA reads TGTGCCAGCAGCTTAGCCAACCAGGGTGCAGATACGCAGTATTTT. Translation gives CASSLANQGADTQYF.

This clone showed up just a few times. The rearrangement links TRBV19 to TRBJ1-1, with D tentatively TRBD1 (6 bases). V was clipped by 0 bases and J by 4 bases, with 6 bases between them. The CDR3 is 13 amino acids. The germline V gene encodes CDR1 LNHDA and CDR2 SQIVND (reference sequence). The CDR3 here is CASSIDRGTEAFF. As DNA, the CDR3 is TGTGCCAGTAGTATAGACAGGGGCACTGAAGCTTTCTTT.

The chain combines TRBV19 with TRBJ1-1; 7 bases are shared with TRBD1. V shed 7 bases, J shed 1 base, and the junction held 3 bases outside the gene matches. CDR3 size: 13 residues. In germline, CDR1 is LNHDA, CDR2 SQIVND (reference sequence). The CDR3 DNA follows: TGTGCCAGTAACGACAGGGCGAACACTGAAGCTTTCTTT. It translates to CASNDRANTEAFF. Complete variable domain (other parts from reference TRBV19 and TRBJ1-1): DGGITQSPKYLFRKEGQNVTLSCEQNLNHDAMYWYRQDPGQGLRLIYYSQIVNDFQKGDIAEGYSVSREKKESFPLTVTSAQKNPTAFYLCASNDRANTEAFFGQGTRLTVV.